This TCR beta chain stems from a study of technical replicates of blood from a handful of donors. The CDR3 is 17 amino acids. V was pared by 3 bases and J by 6 bases, with 21 bases between. Looked up from germline, CDR1 is SGDLS and CDR2 is YYNGEE. TCRdb's copy holds only in-frame clones and misses some; the assay was immunoSEQ multiplex PCR. The sample has more than 65,000 clones; 80% to 95% are singletons. The sequenced sample was T cells isolated from PBMCs. The source of this sequence is a human donor in good health. The chain is built from TRBV9 and TRBJ2-2; weak D call: TRBD2 (6 bases). The DNA for the CDR3 is TGTGCCAGCAGCGGGTCGATGGAGGGTCTGAGGTCCGGGGAGCTGTTTTTT. Encoded protein: CASSGSMEGLRSGELFF.